Listed below are T cell receptor beta chains from one sample, sequenced in a study of T-cell memory formation after mild COVID-19. From the 5' RACE reads, TCRdb called clonotypes with MiXCR, one entry per CDR3 protein. The sample has about 470,000 distinct CDR3 sequences; 25% are singletons. Sequenced input: PBMCs or a T cell subset sorted from them (not recorded which). All receptors come from an adult woman who had mild COVID-19 (a few samples of this study predate the infection). Cell type and time point are not known. Each CDR3 is given with its conserved first and last residue. Each record gives: J gene, clone size, D gene, V gene, CDR3 DNA, CDR3 protein. A D gene is named only where the DNA matches it firmly. The listing skips clone size in some rows; elsewhere it reads once, few, many or a size class.

J: TRBJ1-3; size: -; D: TRBD1; V: TRBV7-9; DNA: TGTGCCAGCGGCGGGACAGGTTCCGGAAACACCATATATTTT; CDR3: CASGGTGSGNTIYF
J: TRBJ2-7; size: -; D: -; V: TRBV4-1; DNA: TGCGCCAGCAGCCAAGATTGGTCCAGGGTCTACGAGCAGTACTTC; CDR3: CASSQDWSRVYEQYF
J: TRBJ2-1; size: few; D: -; V: TRBV7-2; DNA: TGTGCCAGCAGCAGACTCGGGGCTAGGGCGAACAATGAGCAGTTCTTC; CDR3: CASSRLGARANNEQFF
J: TRBJ2-1; size: few; D: -; V: TRBV5-1; DNA: TGCGCCAGCAGGGCGGACTCCGCGAGCTCCTACAATGAGCAGTTCTTC; CDR3: CASRADSASSYNEQFF
J: TRBJ2-5; size: few; D: -; V: TRBV12-3/TRBV12-4; DNA: TGTGCCAGCAGTTCTTGGGACTCCAAGTACCAAGAGACCCAGTACTTC; CDR3: CASSSWDSKYQETQYF
J: TRBJ2-1; size: -; D: -; V: TRBV4-3; DNA: TGCGCCAGCAGCCAAGATTGGGGGGGCGGTGGGGATGAGCAGTTCTTC; CDR3: CASSQDWGGGGDEQFF
J: TRBJ2-3; size: few; D: TRBD2; V: TRBV12-3/TRBV12-4; DNA: TGTGCCAGCAGTTTATTCGGGCTAGCGGGAGGCCCCGATACGCAGTATTTT; CDR3: CASSLFGLAGGPDTQYF
J: TRBJ2-2; size: -; D: TRBD2; V: TRBV7-8; DNA: TGTGCCAGCAGCCCCCTAATTGGGGGGGACACCGGGGAGCTGTTTTTT; CDR3: CASSPLIGGDTGELFF
J: TRBJ2-1; size: -; D: TRBD1; V: TRBV18; DNA: TGTGCCAGCTCCCCGGTTGGGGGACAGGGTAGCAATGAGCAGTTCTTC; CDR3: CASSPVGGQGSNEQFF
J: TRBJ2-1; size: -; D: TRBD2; V: TRBV20-1; DNA: TGCAGTGCTACAACTAGCGGGATAATCGGGGAGCAGTTCTTC; CDR3: CSATTSGIIGEQFF
J: TRBJ1-5; size: -; D: -; V: TRBV7-9; DNA: TGTGCCAGCAGCTTAGACCAGGGAAATCAGCCCCAGCATTTT; CDR3: CASSLDQGNQPQHF
J: TRBJ2-7; size: few; D: -; V: TRBV30; DNA: TGTGCCTGGGCTAGGGGGGTTAGGAACGAGCAGTACTTC; CDR3: CAWARGVRNEQYF
J: TRBJ1-2; size: -; D: -; V: TRBV3-1; DNA: TGTGCCAGCAGCCAAGATTGGGACCCCTCGAGGTATGGCTACACCTTC; CDR3: CASSQDWDPSRYGYTF
J: TRBJ2-7; size: few; D: TRBD1; V: TRBV6-2/TRBV6-3; DNA: TGTGCCAGCAGAGGTCTACGGGTTGCGGGACAGGCGATAGGCGAGCAGTACTTC; CDR3: CASRGLRVAGQAIGEQYF
J: TRBJ2-7; size: few; D: -; V: TRBV9; DNA: TGTGCCAGCAGCGCCACAGGGAACCCGGAATACGAGCAGTACTTC; CDR3: CASSATGNPEYEQYF
J: TRBJ2-2; size: -; D: -; V: TRBV10-3; DNA: TGTGCCATCAGTGATGCCCGCAGGAACACCGGGGAGCTGTTTTTT; CDR3: CAISDARRNTGELFF
J: TRBJ2-7; size: -; D: -; V: TRBV18; DNA: TGTGCCAGCTCACCCGCCCACTCCTACGAGCAGTACTTC; CDR3: CASSPAHSYEQYF
J: TRBJ1-6; size: -; D: TRBD1; V: TRBV4-1; DNA: TGCGCCAGCAGCCAAGGGCTGGACAGGGGGCTGTCACCCCTCCACTTT; CDR3: CASSQGLDRGLSPLHF
J: TRBJ1-1; size: few; D: -; V: TRBV20-1; DNA: TGCAGTGCTAGAGGCAGGGGAGGAGGGAAATTGGGCACTGAAGCTTTCTTT; CDR3: CSARGRGGGKLGTEAFF